This TCR beta chain stems from a study of vaccination effects on CD4 cells after COVID-19. The ViraFEST assay expanded antigen-specific CD4+ T cells with viral peptide pools before sequencing. Culturing for roughly 9 days preceded CD4+ T cell isolation. None of these healthy vaccinees had been infected with SARS-CoV-2 before vaccination. General study results and limits: Long after vaccination, the clones induced by infection and by vaccine shrank markedly in size.

About this clone itself: Its matching antigen is unknown.

Profiled with immunoSEQ multiplex PCR; TCRdb holds only in-frame clones, not every one. The data contain around 71,000 clones, 65% to 85% of them singletons. The specimen was CD4+ T cells from PBMCs cultured with HCoV-OC43 spike peptides, collected before COVID-19 vaccination. Subset indicated: HCoV-OC43 spike overlapping peptide pool stimulation. The clonotype comes from a human donor who received a COVID-19 vaccine.

The CDR3 here is CASSYLGEGYGYTF. CDR3 DNA sequence: TGTGCCAGCAGTTACTTGGGGGAAGGCTATGGCTACACCTTC. J is TRBJ1-2 and V is TRBV6-5; possible D gene TRBD1, 5 bases. Germline values: CDR1 MNHEY, CDR2 SVGAGI. CDR3 size: 14 residues. The germline V and J ends were trimmed by 1 base and 4 bases, with 10 bases remaining between them.